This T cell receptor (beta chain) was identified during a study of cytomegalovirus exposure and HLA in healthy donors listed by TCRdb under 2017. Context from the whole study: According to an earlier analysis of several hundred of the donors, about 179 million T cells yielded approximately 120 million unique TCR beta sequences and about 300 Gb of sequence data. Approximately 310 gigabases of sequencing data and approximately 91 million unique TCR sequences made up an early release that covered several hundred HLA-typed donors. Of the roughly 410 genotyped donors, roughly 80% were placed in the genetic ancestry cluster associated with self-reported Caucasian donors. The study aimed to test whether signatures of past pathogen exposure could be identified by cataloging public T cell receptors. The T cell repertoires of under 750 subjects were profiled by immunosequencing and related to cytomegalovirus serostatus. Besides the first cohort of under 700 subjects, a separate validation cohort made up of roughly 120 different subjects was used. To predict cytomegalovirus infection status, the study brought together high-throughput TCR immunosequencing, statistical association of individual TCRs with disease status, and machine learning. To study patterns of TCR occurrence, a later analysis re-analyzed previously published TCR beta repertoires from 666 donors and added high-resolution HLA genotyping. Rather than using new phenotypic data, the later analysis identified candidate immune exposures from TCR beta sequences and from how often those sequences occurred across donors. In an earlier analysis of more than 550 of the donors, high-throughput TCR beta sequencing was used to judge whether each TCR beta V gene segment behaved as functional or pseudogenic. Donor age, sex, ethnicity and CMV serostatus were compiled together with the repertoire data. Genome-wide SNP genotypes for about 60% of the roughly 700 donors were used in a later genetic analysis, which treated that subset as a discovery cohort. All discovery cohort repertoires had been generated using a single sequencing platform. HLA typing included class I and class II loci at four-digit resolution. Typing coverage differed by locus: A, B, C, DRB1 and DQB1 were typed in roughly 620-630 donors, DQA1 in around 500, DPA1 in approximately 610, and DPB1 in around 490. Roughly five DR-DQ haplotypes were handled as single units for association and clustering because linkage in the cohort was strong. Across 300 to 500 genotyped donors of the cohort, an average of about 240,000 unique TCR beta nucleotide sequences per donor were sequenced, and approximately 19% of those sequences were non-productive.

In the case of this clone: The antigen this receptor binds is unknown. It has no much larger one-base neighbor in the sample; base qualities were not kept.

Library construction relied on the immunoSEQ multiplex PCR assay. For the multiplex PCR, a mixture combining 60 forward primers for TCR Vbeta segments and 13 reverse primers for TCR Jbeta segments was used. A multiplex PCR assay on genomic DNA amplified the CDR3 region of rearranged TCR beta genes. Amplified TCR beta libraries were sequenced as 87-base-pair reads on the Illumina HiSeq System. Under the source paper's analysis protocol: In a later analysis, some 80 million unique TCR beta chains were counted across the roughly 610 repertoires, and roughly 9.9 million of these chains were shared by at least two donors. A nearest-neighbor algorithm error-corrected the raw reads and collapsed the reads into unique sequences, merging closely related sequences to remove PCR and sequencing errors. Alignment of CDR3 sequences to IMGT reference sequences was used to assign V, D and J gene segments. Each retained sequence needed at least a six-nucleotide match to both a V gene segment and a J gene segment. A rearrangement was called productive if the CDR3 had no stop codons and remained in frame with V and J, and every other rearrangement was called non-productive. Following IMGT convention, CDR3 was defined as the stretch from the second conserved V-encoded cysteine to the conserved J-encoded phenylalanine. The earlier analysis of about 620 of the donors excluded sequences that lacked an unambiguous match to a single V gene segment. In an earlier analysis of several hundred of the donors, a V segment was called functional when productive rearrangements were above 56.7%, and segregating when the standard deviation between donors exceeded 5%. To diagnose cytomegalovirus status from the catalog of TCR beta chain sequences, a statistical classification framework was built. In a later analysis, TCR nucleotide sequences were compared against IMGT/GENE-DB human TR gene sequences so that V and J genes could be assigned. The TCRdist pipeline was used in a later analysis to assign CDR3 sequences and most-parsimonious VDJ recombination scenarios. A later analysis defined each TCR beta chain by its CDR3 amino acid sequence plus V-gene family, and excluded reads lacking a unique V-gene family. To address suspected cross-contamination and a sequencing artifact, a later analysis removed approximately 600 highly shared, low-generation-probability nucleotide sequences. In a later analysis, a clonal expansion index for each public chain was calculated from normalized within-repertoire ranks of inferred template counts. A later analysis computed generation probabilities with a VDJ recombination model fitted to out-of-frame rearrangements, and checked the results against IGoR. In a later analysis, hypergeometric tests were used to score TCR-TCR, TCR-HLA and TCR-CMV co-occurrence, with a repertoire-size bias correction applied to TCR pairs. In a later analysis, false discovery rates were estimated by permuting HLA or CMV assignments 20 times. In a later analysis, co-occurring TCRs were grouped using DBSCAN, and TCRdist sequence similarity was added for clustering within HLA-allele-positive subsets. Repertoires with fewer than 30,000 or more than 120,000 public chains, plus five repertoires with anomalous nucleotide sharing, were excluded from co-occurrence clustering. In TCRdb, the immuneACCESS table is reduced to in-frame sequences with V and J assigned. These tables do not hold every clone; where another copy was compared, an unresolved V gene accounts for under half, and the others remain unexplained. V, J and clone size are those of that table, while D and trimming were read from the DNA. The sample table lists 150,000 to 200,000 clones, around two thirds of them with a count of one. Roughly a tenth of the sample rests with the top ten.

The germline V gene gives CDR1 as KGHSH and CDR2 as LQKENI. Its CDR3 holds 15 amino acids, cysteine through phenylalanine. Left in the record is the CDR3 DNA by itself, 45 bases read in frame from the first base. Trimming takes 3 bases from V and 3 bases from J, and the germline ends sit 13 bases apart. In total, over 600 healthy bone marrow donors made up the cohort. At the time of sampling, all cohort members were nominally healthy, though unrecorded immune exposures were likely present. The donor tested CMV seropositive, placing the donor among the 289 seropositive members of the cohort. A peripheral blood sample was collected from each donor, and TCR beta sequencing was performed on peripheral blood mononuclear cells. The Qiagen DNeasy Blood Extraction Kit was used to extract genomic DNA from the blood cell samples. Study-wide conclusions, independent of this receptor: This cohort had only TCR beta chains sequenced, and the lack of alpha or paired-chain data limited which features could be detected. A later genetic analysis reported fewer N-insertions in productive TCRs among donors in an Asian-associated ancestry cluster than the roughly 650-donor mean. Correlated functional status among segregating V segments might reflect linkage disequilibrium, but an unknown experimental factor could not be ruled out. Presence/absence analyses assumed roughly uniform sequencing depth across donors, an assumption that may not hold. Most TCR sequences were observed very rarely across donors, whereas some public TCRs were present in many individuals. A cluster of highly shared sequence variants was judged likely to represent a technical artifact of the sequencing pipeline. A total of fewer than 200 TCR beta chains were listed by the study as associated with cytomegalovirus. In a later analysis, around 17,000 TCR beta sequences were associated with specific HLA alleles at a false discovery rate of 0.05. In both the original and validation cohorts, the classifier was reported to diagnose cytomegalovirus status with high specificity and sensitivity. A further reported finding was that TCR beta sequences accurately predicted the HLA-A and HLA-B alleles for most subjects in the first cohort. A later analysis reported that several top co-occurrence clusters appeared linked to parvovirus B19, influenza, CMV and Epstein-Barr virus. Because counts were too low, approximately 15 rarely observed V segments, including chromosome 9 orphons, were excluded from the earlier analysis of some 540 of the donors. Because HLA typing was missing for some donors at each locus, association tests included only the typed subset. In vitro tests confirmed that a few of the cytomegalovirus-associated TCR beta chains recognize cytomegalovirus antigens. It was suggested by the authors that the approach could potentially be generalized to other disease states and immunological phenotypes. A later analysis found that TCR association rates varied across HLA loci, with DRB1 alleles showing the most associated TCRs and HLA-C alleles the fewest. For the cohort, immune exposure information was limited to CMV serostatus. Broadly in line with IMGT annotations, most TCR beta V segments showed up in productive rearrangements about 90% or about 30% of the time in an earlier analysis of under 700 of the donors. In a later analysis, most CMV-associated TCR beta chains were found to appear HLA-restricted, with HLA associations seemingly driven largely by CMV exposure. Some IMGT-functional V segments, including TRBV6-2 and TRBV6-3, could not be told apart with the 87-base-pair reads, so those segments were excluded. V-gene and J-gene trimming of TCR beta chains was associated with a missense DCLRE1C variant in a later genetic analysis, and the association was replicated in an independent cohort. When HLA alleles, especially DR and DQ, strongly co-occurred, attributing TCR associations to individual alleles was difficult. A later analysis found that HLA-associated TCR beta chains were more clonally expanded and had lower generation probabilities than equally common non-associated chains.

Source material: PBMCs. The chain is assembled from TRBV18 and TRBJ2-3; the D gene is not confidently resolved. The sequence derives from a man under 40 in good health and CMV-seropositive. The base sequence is TGTGCCAGCTCACCCTCGGCGTCTAGGACAGATACGCAGTATTTT. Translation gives CASSPSASRTDTQYF.